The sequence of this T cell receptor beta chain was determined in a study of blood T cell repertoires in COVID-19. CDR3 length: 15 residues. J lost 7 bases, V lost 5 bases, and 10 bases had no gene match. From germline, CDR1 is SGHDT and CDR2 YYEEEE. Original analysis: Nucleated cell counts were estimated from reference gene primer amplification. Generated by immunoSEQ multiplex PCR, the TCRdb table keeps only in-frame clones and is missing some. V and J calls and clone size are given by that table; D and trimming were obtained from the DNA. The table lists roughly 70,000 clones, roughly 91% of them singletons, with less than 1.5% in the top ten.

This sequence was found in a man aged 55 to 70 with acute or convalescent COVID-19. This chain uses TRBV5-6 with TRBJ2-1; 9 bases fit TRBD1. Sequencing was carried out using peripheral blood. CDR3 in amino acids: CASSYTGQGRNEQFF. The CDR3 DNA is TGTGCCAGCAGTTACACGGGACAGGGTCGGAATGAGCAGTTCTTC. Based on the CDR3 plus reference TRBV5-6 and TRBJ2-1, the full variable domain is DAGVTQSPTHLIKTRGQQVTLRCSPKSGHDTVSWYQQALGQGPQFIFQYYEEEERQRGNFPDRFSGHQFPNYSSELNVNALLLGDSALYLCASSYTGQGRNEQFFGPGTRLTVL.